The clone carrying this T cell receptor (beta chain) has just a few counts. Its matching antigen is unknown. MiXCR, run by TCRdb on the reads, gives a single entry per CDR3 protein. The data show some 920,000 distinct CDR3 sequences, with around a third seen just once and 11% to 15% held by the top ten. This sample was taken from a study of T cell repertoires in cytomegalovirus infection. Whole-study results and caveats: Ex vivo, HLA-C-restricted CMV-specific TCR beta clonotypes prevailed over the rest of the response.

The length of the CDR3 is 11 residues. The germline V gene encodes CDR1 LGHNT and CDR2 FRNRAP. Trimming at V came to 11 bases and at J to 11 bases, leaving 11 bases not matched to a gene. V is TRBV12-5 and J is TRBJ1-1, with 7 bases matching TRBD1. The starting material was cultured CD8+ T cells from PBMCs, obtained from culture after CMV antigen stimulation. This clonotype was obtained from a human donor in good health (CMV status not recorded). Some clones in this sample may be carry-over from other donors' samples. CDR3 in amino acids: CAGETGLEAFF. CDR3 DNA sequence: TGTGCTGGTGAGACAGGGCTGGAGGCTTTCTTT.